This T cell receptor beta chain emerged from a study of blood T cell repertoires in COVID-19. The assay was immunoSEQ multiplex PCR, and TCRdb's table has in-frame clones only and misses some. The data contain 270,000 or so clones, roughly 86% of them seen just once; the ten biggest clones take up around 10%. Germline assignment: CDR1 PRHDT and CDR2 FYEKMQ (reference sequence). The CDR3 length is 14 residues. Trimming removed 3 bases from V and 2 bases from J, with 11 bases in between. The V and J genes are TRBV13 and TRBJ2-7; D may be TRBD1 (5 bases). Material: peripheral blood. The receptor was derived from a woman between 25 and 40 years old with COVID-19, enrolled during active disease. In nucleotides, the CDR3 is TGTGCCAGCAGCTTTGGGAAAGGGGCCTACGAGCAGTACTTC. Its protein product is CASSFGKGAYEQYF.